This T cell receptor beta chain was captured by sequencing in a study of blood T cell repertoires in COVID-19. Study-wide background: Sites across the United States, Italy and Spain contributed samples from acute and convalescent COVID-19. Nucleic acid was either cDNA or gDNA, and it came from T cells, B-cell-depleted T cells, or PBMCs.

Per the authors' pipeline: Cell counts per sample came from amplifying reference gene primers. TCRdb's copy holds only in-frame clones and misses some; the assay was immunoSEQ multiplex PCR. Clone size and the V and J calls come from that table; the DNA yielded D and trimming. The sample contains roughly 180,000 clones, roughly 88% of which appear only once. Germline trimming cut 5 bases from V and 6 bases from J; bases unmatched to any gene: 6. The germline V gene has CDR1 LNHDA and CDR2 SQIVND (reference sequence). The CDR3 has 14 residues. The sample taken for sequencing was peripheral blood. The origin of this receptor is a woman in her thirties or forties with COVID-19, enrolled during active disease. The chain couples TRBV19 to TRBJ1-5; 8 bases agree with TRBD1. This chain's CDR3 is CASSFTGGSQPQHF. CDR3 bases: TGTGCCAGTAGTTTTACAGGGGGTAGTCAGCCCCAGCATTTT.